The 18 T cell receptor beta chains below all came from one sample that was sequenced in a study of cytomegalovirus exposure and HLA in healthy donors. Primers included in the PCR were 60 Vbeta and 13 Jbeta primers. TCRdb's copy holds only in-frame clones and misses some; the assay was immunoSEQ multiplex PCR. In the table there are 150,000 to 160,000 clones, about 88% of which are singletons. Sequencing was done on a sample of PBMCs. These receptors came from a woman between 18 and 29 years old in good health and CMV-seronegative.

The V and J genes are TRBV4-3 and TRBJ2-7; TRBD1 matches 9 bases. V lost 5 bases, J lost 2 bases, and 7 bases stayed unmatched. CDR3 length equals 15 residues. CDR1 LGHNA and CDR2 YSLEER come from the germline V gene. CDR3 sequence: CASSWIGQGTYEQYF. CDR3 nucleotides: TGCGCCAGCAGCTGGATTGGACAGGGGACCTACGAGCAGTACTTC.

The chain uses TRBV28 and TRBJ1-4, with D maybe TRBD1 (5 bases). Germline V gene lookup returns CDR1 MDHEN and CDR2 SYDVKM. V lost 5 bases and J lost 5, with 18 bases in between. This CDR3 is 16 amino acids long. CDR3 region: CASSDPEPGQNEKLFF. CDR3 sequence (DNA): TGTGCCAGCAGTGACCCTGAGCCAGGGCAGAATGAAAAACTGTTTTTT. Complete variable domain (other parts from reference TRBV28 and TRBJ1-4): DVKVTQSSRYLVKRTGEKVFLECVQDMDHENMFWYRQDPGLGLRLIYFSYDVKMKEKGDIPEGYSVSREKKERFSLILESASTNQTSMYLCASSDPEPGQNEKLFFGSGTQLSVL.

J is TRBJ2-7 and V is TRBV5-4; 9 bases map to TRBD2. The CDR3 runs 17 residues. Looked up from germline, CDR1 is SGHNT and CDR2 is YYREEE (reference sequence). With V trimmed by 1 base and J by 6 bases, 14 bases remained unmatched. This CDR3 reads CASSLLGTGGRALEQYF. CDR3 coding DNA: TGTGCCAGCAGCTTGTTAGGGACTGGCGGGAGGGCCCTCGAGCAGTACTTC.

The chain carries TRBV29-1 and TRBJ1-2, with a weak D call TRBD1 (6 bases). The CDR3 is 13 residues long. The V end lost 7 bases, the J end lost 2 bases, and 14 bases lay between the germline ends. The germline CDR1 and CDR2 sequences are SQVTM and ANQGSEA. CDR3 sequence reads: CSGQDSYNYGYTF. DNA for the CDR3: TGCAGCGGCCAGGACAGCTACAACTATGGCTACACCTTC. Supplemented by reference TRBV29-1 and TRBJ1-2, the full variable domain reads SAVISQKPSRDICQRGTSLTIQCQVDSQVTMMFWYRQQPGQSLTLIATANQGSEATYESGFVIDKFPISRPNLTFSTLTVSNMSPEDSSIYLCSGQDSYNYGYTFGSGTRLTVV.

V gene TRBV30 combines with J gene TRBJ1-2, with 8 bases identical to TRBD1. Germline V gene sequence: CDR1 GTSNPN, CDR2 SVGIG (reference sequence). V lost 2 bases, J lost 2 bases, and 1 base stayed unmatched. The CDR3 length is 13 residues. DNA of the CDR3: TGTGCCTGGAGTCACAGGGGGAACTATGGCTACACCTTC. It codes for CAWSHRGNYGYTF.

This clone was seen once. The J gene is TRBJ2-1, the V gene TRBV7-3; perhaps TRBD2 as D (5 bases). This CDR3 contains 15 residues. Per the germline V gene, CDR1 is SGHTA and CDR2 is FQGTGA. V lost 5 bases and J 7 bases, leaving 18 bases between the germline ends. Written as DNA, the CDR3 is TGTGCCAGCAGCCTGGGAGCCGCATCGGGGAATGAGCAGTTCTTC. The encoded protein is CASSLGAASGNEQFF.

The chain couples TRBV14 to TRBJ1-3; no clear D gene. V was clipped by 4 bases and J by 1 base, with 5 bases between them. The CDR3 loop spans 13 amino acids. Germline V lookup: CDR1 SGHDN, CDR2 FVKESK. The CDR3 bases are TGTGCCAGCAGCCGCAGGTCTGGAAACACCATATATTTT. It encodes CASSRRSGNTIYF.

The chain uses TRBV7-2 and TRBJ1-6, with no clear D. CDR3 length equals 16 residues. Trimming took off 1 base at V and 0 bases at J, with 7 bases between the two ends. CDR1 is SGHTA and CDR2 is FQGNSA in the germline V gene. This CDR3 is CASSLDTRSYNSPLHF. CDR3 nucleotides: TGTGCCAGCAGCTTAGACACACGCTCCTATAATTCACCCCTCCACTTT.

Concerning this clone: Other nucleotide sequences in the sample specify the same CDR3. The rearrangement uses TRBV18 and TRBJ1-2; 10 nucleotides agree with TRBD1. This CDR3 region has 14 residues. V was clipped by 3 bases and J by 5 bases; unmatched bases: 3. The germline V gene has CDR1 KGHSH and CDR2 LQKENI. For the CDR3, the DNA is TGTGCCAGCTCACCGGGACAGGGGAATTATGGCTACACCTTC. Its protein is CASSPGQGNYGYTF.

The chain recombines TRBV28 with TRBJ1-2, with D possibly being TRBD1 (6 bases). This CDR3 has 14 amino acids. The germline V and J ends were trimmed by 7 bases and 4 bases, with 16 bases remaining between them. From germline, CDR1 is MDHEN and CDR2 SYDVKM. CDR3 protein: CASTAGADIYGYTF. The CDR3, as DNA: TGTGCCAGCACCGCGGGGGCGGATATCTATGGCTACACCTTC.

This clone was counted only a few times. V gene TRBV2 combines with J gene TRBJ2-7; possible D gene TRBD1, 5 bases. V was cut by 3 bases and J by 3 bases, with 6 bases left in between. The germline V gene encodes CDR1 SNHLY and CDR2 FYNNEI. The CDR3 has 12 residues. The CDR3 DNA is TGTGCCAGCAGTGACGACAGCTACGAGCAGTACTTC. Its translation: CASSDDSYEQYF.

V usage is TRBV6-5 and J usage is TRBJ2-7; TRBD2 is a possible D gene (6 bases). The CDR3 contains 15 residues. Germline CDR1 MNHEY, CDR2 SVGAGI. V dropped 6 bases and J dropped 6 bases, with 21 bases sitting between them. The chain's CDR3 is CASRASGPGGLEQYF. DNA for the CDR3: TGTGCCAGCAGAGCCTCCGGGCCCGGGGGTCTCGAGCAGTACTTC.

V is TRBV5-1 and J is TRBJ2-5, with TRBD2 matching 9 bases. Trimming at V came to 0 bases and at J to 4 bases, leaving 4 bases not matched to a gene. The V gene's germline CDR1 is SGHRS and CDR2 YFSETQ. The CDR3 covers 15 residues. As DNA, the CDR3 is TGCGCCAGCAGCTTGGCCGGCGGGGGGGGAGAGACCCAGTACTTC. Translation gives CASSLAGGGGETQYF.

The chain is built from TRBV5-4 and TRBJ1-2; TRBD1 might be the D (5 bases). Trimming cost V 5 bases and J 6 bases, with 14 bases left between them. This CDR3 spans 13 amino acids. The germline gives CDR1 SGHNT, CDR2 YYREEE (reference sequence). The CDR3 DNA reads as TGTGCCAGCAGGTCAGGGCATTGGGATGGCTACACCTTC. It translates to CASRSGHWDGYTF.

This rearrangement joins TRBV19 to TRBJ1-5; D is unclear. The germline CDR1 and CDR2 sequences are LNHDA and SQIVND (reference sequence). V shed 5 bases and J shed 0 bases, with 8 bases lying between them. The CDR3 spans 14 residues. CDR3 nucleotide sequence: TGTGCCAGTAGTTGGGCAGATAGCAATCAGCCCCAGCATTTT. This translates into CASSWADSNQPQHF.

The V call is TRBV7-9, the J call TRBJ2-5, with D maybe TRBD2 (5 bases). Germline lookup yields CDR1 SEHNR and CDR2 FQNEAQ (reference sequence). The CDR3 runs 14 residues. V lost 2 bases and J 2 bases, leaving 9 bases between the germline ends. The CDR3 DNA reads as TGTGCCAGCAGCTTATCCGGGATTCAAGAGACCCAGTACTTC. Translation: CASSLSGIQETQYF.

A few counts support this clone. The chain links TRBV28 to TRBJ2-2; 8 nucleotides match TRBD1. V lost 5 bases, J lost 6 bases, and 2 bases stayed unmatched. The CDR3 extends over 13 amino acids. Germline lookup yields CDR1 MDHEN and CDR2 SYDVKM. CDR3 coding DNA: TGTGCCAGCAGTAAACAGGGGGCCGGGGAGCTGTTTTTT. This gives the protein CASSKQGAGELFF. Variable domain in full (rest from reference TRBV28 and TRBJ2-2): DVKVTQSSRYLVKRTGEKVFLECVQDMDHENMFWYRQDPGLGLRLIYFSYDVKMKEKGDIPEGYSVSREKKERFSLILESASTNQTSMYLCASSKQGAGELFFGEGSRLTVL.

V gene TRBV7-2 combines with J gene TRBJ1-3; no firm D call. Germline CDR1 is SGHTA and CDR2 is FQGNSA. Between the trimmed V and J ends, which lost 4 bases and 4 bases, there was a span of 11 bases. CDR3 size: 14 residues. Here the CDR3 reads CASSSGLGGNTIYF. In nucleotides, the CDR3 is TGTGCCAGCAGCTCGGGGTTAGGAGGAAACACCATATATTTT. Full variable domain (remainder filled in from reference TRBV7-2 and TRBJ1-3): GAGVSQSPSNKVTEKGKDVELRCDPISGHTALYWYRQSLGQGLEFLIYFQGNSAPDKSGLPSDRFSAERTGGSVSTLTIQRTQQEDSAVYLCASSSGLGGNTIYFGEGSWLTVV.